The clone carrying this TCR beta chain was counted at least ten times. Enrolled hyperthyroidism patients had a new diagnosis, a duration under 2 months, and an age of 18 to 65. Other autoimmune diseases, uncontrolled infections, pregnancy or lactation ruled patients out of participation. Germline values: CDR1 DFQATT, CDR2 SNEGSKA (reference sequence). CDR3 length: 12 amino acids. The ends were cut back, 2 bases at V and 1 base at J, with 5 bases in the middle. This specimen belongs to a study of Graves' ophthalmopathy and Graves' hyperthyroidism. TCR beta CDR3 regions were amplified from RNA transcripts. In the first round, RT-PCR was carried out with HTBI primers, and a multiplex PCR formed the second round. TCRdb passed the multiplex PCR reads through MiXCR, listing each CDR3 protein once. The data contain 300,000 to 500,000 distinct CDR3 sequences, 15% of them singletons.

Sequencing used peripheral blood. The J gene is TRBJ1-1, the V gene TRBV20-1; D might be TRBD1 (5 bases). The sequence came from a woman under 30 with stable Graves' hyperthyroidism. CDR3 protein: CSARTGNTEAFF. The CDR3 bases are TGCAGTGCTAGAACAGGGAACACTGAAGCTTTCTTT.